This is a list of T cell receptor beta chains from one sample in a study of response to subunit inactivated influenza vaccine. In TCRdb, the RT-PCR reads were re-called with MiXCR into one record per CDR3 protein. The sample has some 570,000 distinct CDR3 sequences, approximately 11% seen once. This sample was shared with a second study, whose subject was T cells expressing NK-cell markers.

This sample comprised PBMCs from blood, obtained on the day of vaccination. These receptors came from a man in his forties or fifties who received an inactivated influenza vaccine. Each CDR3 is given with its conserved first and last residue. A D gene is named only where the DNA matches it firmly. Part of the rows lack a size; the others show once, few, many or a class for expanded clones.

TRBD1	TRBV30	TRBJ2-6	-	CAWSPGQALSGANVLTF	TGTGCCTGGAGTCCGGGACAGGCCCTCTCTGGGGCCAACGTCCTGACTTTC
TRBD1	TRBV7-2	TRBJ2-7	-	CASGLGQGYEQYF	TGTGCCAGCGGACTCGGACAGGGTTACGAGCAGTACTTC
-	TRBV12-3/TRBV12-4	TRBJ2-7	few	CASSLRGEKPYEQYF	TGTGCCAGCAGTTTAAGGGGAGAGAAACCCTACGAGCAGTACTTC
TRBD2	TRBV7-2	TRBJ2-7	few	CASSPVTSGHSYEQYF	TGTGCCAGCTCTCCCGTGACTAGCGGACACTCCTACGAGCAGTACTTC
TRBD2	TRBV20-1	TRBJ2-3	few	CSARDRLAPTDTQYF	TGCAGTGCTAGGGACCGACTAGCTCCCACAGATACGCAGTATTTT
-	TRBV28	TRBJ2-2	few	CASKESMNTGELFF	TGTGCCAGCAAGGAGTCCATGAACACCGGGGAGCTGTTTTTT
-	TRBV7-9	TRBJ1-2	few	CASSLTPTVNYGYTF	TGTGCCAGCAGCTTAACCCCGACAGTGAACTATGGCTACACCTTC
TRBD2	TRBV6-1	TRBJ2-1	many	CASSPGLALNEQFF	TGTGCCAGCAGTCCTGGACTAGCATTAAATGAGCAGTTCTTC
TRBD1	TRBV20-1	TRBJ1-6	-	CSANRDSQSPLHF	TGCAGTGCAAACCGGGACAGTCAATCACCCCTCCACTTT
-	TRBV5-6	TRBJ2-2	-	CASSFFLRQNTGELFF	TGTGCCAGCAGCTTCTTTCTGCGACAGAACACCGGGGAGCTGTTTTTT
-	TRBV7-9	TRBJ2-3	-	CASSLVSSDTQYF	TGTGCCAGCAGCTTAGTATCGTCAGATACGCAGTATTTT
TRBD1	TRBV15	TRBJ2-3	-	CATSSRQGPPDTQYF	TGTGCCACCAGCAGCAGACAGGGGCCGCCAGATACGCAGTATTTT
-	TRBV6-5	TRBJ1-5	few	CASSYEVSPWPQHF	TGTGCCAGCAGTTACGAGGTCAGCCCTTGGCCCCAGCATTTT
-	TRBV10-3	TRBJ1-1	-	CAISIAGTQNTEAFF	TGTGCCATCAGTATTGCCGGGACACAGAACACTGAAGCTTTCTTT
TRBD2	TRBV29-1	TRBJ2-3	-	CSGRQRGHTDTQYF	TGCAGCGGCCGCCAGCGGGGGCACACAGATACGCAGTATTTT
TRBD1	TRBV12-3/TRBV12-4	TRBJ2-1	many	CASRGTGTGSYNEQFF	TGTGCCAGCAGAGGGACAGGGACGGGCTCCTACAATGAGCAGTTCTTC
TRBD2	TRBV24-1	TRBJ2-5	few	CATSDWGGETQYF	TGTGCCACCAGTGATTGGGGGGGGGAGACCCAGTACTTC
TRBD2	TRBV19	TRBJ2-3	-	CASSVGTSITDTQYF	TGTGCCAGTAGTGTCGGGACTAGCATCACAGATACGCAGTATTTT
-	TRBV28	TRBJ2-3	few	CAAGQRGDTQYF	TGTGCCGCCGGGCAACGAGGAGATACGCAGTATTTT
TRBD2	TRBV7-2	TRBJ2-1	-	CASSLAVVAGGTGEQFF	TGTGCCAGCAGCTTAGCGGTGGTAGCGGGAGGGACGGGGGAGCAGTTCTTC
-	TRBV29-1	TRBJ2-2	many	CSVRDTGELFF	TGCAGCGTTCGGGACACCGGGGAGCTGTTTTTT